This T cell receptor beta chain was identified during a study of shared clonotypes between healthy human individuals. Overall study findings and caveats: Few donors restricted represented genetic and exposure-history diversity. As a rule, naive subsets had a larger estimated richness than memory subsets. Tissues were not sampled, only blood, and their repertoires likely differ. Some naive CD4 clonotypes, 4% to 6%, turned up in common across several donors.

Regarding this clone: Its antigen remains unidentified.

TCRdb's copy holds only in-frame clones and misses some; the assay was immunoSEQ multiplex PCR. The table shows about 1.5 million clones, with around 98% occurring only once. CDR3 length: 13 amino acids. Looked up from germline, CDR1 is SEHNR and CDR2 is FQNEAQ (reference sequence). V was trimmed by 1 base and J by 6 bases, leaving 6 bases between them. This chain joins TRBV7-9 and TRBJ2-2, with a possible D match to TRBD1 (5 bases). The sequence was collected from a man aged 25 to 40 in good health. The sequenced sample was naive CD4+ T cells sorted from blood. Regarding subset: CD45RA+ positively selected. This chain's CDR3 is CASSLEGPGELFF. The CDR3 coding sequence is TGTGCCAGCAGCTTAGAGGGGCCCGGGGAGCTGTTTTTT.